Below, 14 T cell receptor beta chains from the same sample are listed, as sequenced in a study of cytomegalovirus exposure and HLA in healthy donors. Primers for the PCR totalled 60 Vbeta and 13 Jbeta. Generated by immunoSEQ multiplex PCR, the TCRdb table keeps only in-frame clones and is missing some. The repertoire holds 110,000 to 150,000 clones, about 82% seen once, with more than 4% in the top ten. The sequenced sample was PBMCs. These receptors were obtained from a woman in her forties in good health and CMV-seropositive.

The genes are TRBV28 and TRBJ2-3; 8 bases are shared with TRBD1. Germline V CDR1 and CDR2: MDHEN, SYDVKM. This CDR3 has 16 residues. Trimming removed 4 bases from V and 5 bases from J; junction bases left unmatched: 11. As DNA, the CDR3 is TGTGCCAGCAGTTCCAACCGACAGGGGTGGAAAGATACGCAGTATTTT. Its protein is CASSSNRQGWKDTQYF.

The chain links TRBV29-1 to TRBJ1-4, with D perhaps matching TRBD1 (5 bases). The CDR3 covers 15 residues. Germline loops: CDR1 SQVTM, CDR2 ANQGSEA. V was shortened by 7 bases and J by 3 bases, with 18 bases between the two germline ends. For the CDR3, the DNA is TGCAGCGCCCTAAAGGGATGGGGCCCTAATGAAAAACTGTTTTTT. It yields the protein CSALKGWGPNEKLFF.

The CDR3 spells CASSPGAADTQYF. The CDR3 DNA reads TGTGCCAGCTCACCGGGGGCGGCAGATACGCAGTATTTT. The chain links TRBV18 to TRBJ2-3; perhaps TRBD1 as D (6 bases). CDR1 KGHSH and CDR2 LQKENI come from the germline V gene. V was cut by 3 bases and J by 4 bases, with 8 bases left in between. The CDR3 extends over 13 amino acids.

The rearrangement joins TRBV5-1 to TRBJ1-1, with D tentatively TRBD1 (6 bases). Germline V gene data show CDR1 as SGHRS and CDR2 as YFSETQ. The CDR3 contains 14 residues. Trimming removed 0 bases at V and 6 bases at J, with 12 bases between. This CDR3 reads CASSLEGGQAEAFF. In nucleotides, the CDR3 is TGCGCCAGCAGCTTGGAGGGGGGGCAGGCTGAAGCTTTCTTT.

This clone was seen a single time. The DNA of the CDR3 is TGCGCCAGCAGCTCGTGGGACCCACGGAGGGGCACAGATACGCAGTATTTT. Encoded protein: CASSSWDPRRGTDTQYF. V gene TRBV5-1 combines with J gene TRBJ2-3; D may be TRBD2 (6 bases). The CDR3 extends over 17 amino acids. Trimming took off 3 bases at V and 1 base at J, with 18 bases between the two ends. CDR1 SGHRS and CDR2 YFSETQ come from the germline V gene.

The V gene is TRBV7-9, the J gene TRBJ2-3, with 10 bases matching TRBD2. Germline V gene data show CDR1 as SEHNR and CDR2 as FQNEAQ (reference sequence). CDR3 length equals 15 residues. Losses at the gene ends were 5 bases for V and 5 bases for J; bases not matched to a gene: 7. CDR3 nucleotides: TGTGCCAGCAGCCTAACTAGCGGGGCGGGAGATACGCAGTATTTT. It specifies CASSLTSGAGDTQYF. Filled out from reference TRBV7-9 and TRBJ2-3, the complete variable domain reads DTGVSQNPRHKITKRGQNVTFRCDPISEHNRLYWYRQTLGQGPEFLTYFQNEAQLEKSRLLSDRFSAERPKGSFSTLEIQRTEQGDSAMYLCASSLTSGAGDTQYFGPGTRLTVL.

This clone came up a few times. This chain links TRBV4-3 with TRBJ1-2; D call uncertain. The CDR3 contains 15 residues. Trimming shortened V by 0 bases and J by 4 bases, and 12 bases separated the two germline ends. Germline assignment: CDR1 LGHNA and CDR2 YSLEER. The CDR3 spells CASSQDFPWAYGYTF. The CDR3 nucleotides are TGCGCCAGCAGCCAAGATTTCCCCTGGGCCTATGGCTACACCTTC.

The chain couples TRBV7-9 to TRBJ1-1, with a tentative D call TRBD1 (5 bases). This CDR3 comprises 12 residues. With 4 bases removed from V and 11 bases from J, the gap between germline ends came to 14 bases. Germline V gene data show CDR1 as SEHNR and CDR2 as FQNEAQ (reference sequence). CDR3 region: CASSSQGTWAFF. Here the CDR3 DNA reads TGTGCCAGCAGCTCCCAAGGGACTTGGGCTTTCTTT. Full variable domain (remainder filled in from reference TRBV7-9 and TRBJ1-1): DTGVSQNPRHKITKRGQNVTFRCDPISEHNRLYWYRQTLGQGPEFLTYFQNEAQLEKSRLLSDRFSAERPKGSFSTLEIQRTEQGDSAMYLCASSSQGTWAFFGQGTRLTVV.

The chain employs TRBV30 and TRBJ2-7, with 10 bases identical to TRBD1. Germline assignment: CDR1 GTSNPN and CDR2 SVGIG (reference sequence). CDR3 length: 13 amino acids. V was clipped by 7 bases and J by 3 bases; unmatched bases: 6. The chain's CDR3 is CASTWTGGYEQYF. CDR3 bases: TGTGCCTCGACCTGGACAGGGGGCTACGAGCAGTACTTC.

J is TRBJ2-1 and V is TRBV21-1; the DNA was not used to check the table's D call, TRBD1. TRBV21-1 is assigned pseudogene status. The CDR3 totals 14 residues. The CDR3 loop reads CASSRRTGWDEQFF. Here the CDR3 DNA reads TGTGCCAGCAGCCGGAGGACAGGTTGGGATGAGCAGTTCTTC.

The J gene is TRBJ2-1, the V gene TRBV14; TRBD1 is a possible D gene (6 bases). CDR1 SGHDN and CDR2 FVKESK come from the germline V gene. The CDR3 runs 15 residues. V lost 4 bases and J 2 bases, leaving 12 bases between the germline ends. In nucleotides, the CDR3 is TGTGCCAGCAGCCCAACCAGGGGACCCTACAATGAGCAGTTCTTC. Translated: CASSPTRGPYNEQFF.

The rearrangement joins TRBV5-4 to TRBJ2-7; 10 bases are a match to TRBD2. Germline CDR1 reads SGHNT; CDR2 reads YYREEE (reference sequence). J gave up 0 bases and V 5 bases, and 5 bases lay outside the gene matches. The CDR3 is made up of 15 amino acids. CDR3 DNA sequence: TGTGCCAGCAGTTCTAGCGGGGGCCTCTCCTACGAGCAGTACTTC. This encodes CASSSSGGLSYEQYF.

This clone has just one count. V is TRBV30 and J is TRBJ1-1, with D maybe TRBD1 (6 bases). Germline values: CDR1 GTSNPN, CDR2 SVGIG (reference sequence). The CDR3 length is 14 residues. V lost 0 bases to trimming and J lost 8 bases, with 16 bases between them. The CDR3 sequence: CAWSVKGVGFEAFF. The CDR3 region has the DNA TGTGCCTGGAGTGTAAAGGGGGTAGGATTCGAAGCTTTCTTT. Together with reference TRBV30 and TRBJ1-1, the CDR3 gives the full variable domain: SQTIHQWPATLVQPVGSPLSLECTVEGTSNPNLYWYRQAAGRGLQLLFYSVGIGQISSEVPQNLSASRPQDRQFILSSKKLLLSDSGFYLCAWSVKGVGFEAFFGQGTRLTVV.

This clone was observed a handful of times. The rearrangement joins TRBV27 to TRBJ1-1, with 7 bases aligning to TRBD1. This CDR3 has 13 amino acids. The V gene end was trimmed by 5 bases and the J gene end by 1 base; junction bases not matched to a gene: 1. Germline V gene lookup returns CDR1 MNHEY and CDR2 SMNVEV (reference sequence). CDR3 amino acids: CASSQGGNTEAFF. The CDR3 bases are TGTGCCAGCAGTCAGGGGGGGAACACTGAAGCTTTCTTT.